This TCR beta chain was captured in a study of OX40 agonist ivuxolimab in advanced cancers. Study-level background: Ivuxolimab was an agonistic, fully human IgG2 monoclonal antibody directed against OX40 (CD134), a costimulatory receptor. Peripheral TCRbeta sequencing was intended to test whether TCR sequence diversity was altered and clonal T-cell expansion was caused by ivuxolimab. Of the approximately 50 patients in dose escalation, 19 had hepatocellular carcinoma, some 15 had melanoma, 9 had renal cell carcinoma and 9 had head and neck cancer. In the dose-escalation cohort, roughly 80% of patients were male, and the mean age was about 55 years, with a range of about 23 to 90. Patients were allowed to have had prior anti-PD-1, anti-PD-L1 or anti-CTLA-4 therapy, and approximately 40% of the dose-escalation patients had previously received checkpoint inhibitors. Partial responses were achieved by three dose-escalation patients, of whom one had hepatocellular carcinoma and two had cutaneous melanoma. The monotherapy dose-escalation portion (N of about 49 patients) of the phase I ivuxolimab trial is reported in the paper. Intravenous ivuxolimab was administered to patients every 2 weeks at six dose levels: 0.01, 0.1, 0.3, 1.5, 3 and 10 mg/kg. Beyond this particular receptor, the publication reports: Low levels of normalized T-cell clonal expansion were also seen in some patients who did not respond. Partial responders in the 0.1-3.0 mg/kg groups had among the lowest normalized peripheral clonal expansion, especially among CD8+ T cells. At doses of 0.1 to 3.0 mg/kg, clonal expansion of both CD4+ and CD8+ T cells in blood was seen between baseline and week 6. After ivuxolimab, more expanded clones were found on average in CD8+ T cells than in CD4+ T cells. The antigen specificity of the clonally expanded peripheral T cells was not determined.

Patients with autoimmune disease history or receiving systemic immunosuppression were excluded from the trial. Peripheral blood for TCR sequencing was collected from all dose cohorts at baseline, on cycle 4 day 1, and on cycle 7 day 1. Samples were obtained from an open-label, multicenter, first-in-human phase I dose-escalation trial of ivuxolimab. The trial enrolled adults with locally advanced or metastatic head and neck squamous cell, hepatocellular, melanoma or renal cell carcinoma. Before TCR sequencing, CD4+ and CD8+ T cells were separately sorted from peripheral blood. To sequence the TCRbeta CDR3 region, genomic DNA was isolated from the sorted cells. The immunoSEQ Assay was used to sequence the TCRbeta CDR3 regions. The immuneACCESS repertoire file appears here via TCRdb, limited to in-frame rearrangements. These files lack a portion of the clones; in checked studies, under half of the deficit traces to unresolved V genes, and the cause of the others is not known. Present in this sample are around 110,000 clones, 80% to 95% of which were seen just once. Roughly 1.3% of the sample is taken by the ten largest.

Comments on this clone: The clone's antigen remains unknown. Base qualities are not at hand, and no much larger clone is one base apart.

From its cysteine to its phenylalanine, the CDR3 spans 13 amino acids. Just CDR3 DNA is preserved here, 39 bases in frame from base 1. For CDR1 and CDR2, the germline V gene lists MNHNS and SASEGT. V is cut by 10 bases and J by 0 bases, and the space between the germline ends is 10 bases. The sample here was CD4+ or CD8+ T cells sorted from blood, taken in a trial of the OX40 agonist ivuxolimab. The sequence links TRBV6-1 to TRBJ2-1, with the D gene not confidently named. The clonotype comes from an adult with an advanced solid tumor such as melanoma, head and neck, liver or kidney cancer. The DNA reads as follows: TGTGCCACCGACGGGCCCTCCTACAATGAGCAGTTCTTC. Translation gives CATDGPSYNEQFF.